This T cell receptor (beta chain) stems from a study of regulatory T cells in long-lasting Graves disease. Germline-derived CDR1 and CDR2 are LGHDT and YNNKEL (reference sequence). The V gene lost 4 bases and the J gene lost 4 bases, with 7 bases spanning the gap. CDR3 length: 12 amino acids. Concerning this clonotype: Its antigen is unknown.

To make TCR beta libraries, researchers used iRepertoire HTBI primers and Arm-PCR of CDR3 regions. TCRdb used MiXCR to reprocess the multiplex PCR reads, holding one entry per CDR3 protein. The sample includes 400,000 to 500,000 distinct CDR3 sequences, about 20% of them seen just once. Time point meaning: persistent/refractory GD, antithyroid drugs over 5 years with positive TRAb. PBMC-extracted RNA yielded the TCR library. In this cohort, patients came from an endocrinology department located in Xi'an, China. Study results and caveats: Small sample size may have lowered accuracy. Persistent disease samples used TRBV28, TRBJ1-2 and TRBJ2-5 preferentially. Persistent Graves' patients showed reduced TCR diversity versus newly diagnosed patients.

Sample: peripheral blood mononuclear cells (PBMCs), taken when the disease was refractory, from a patient treated with antithyroid drugs. The V and J genes are TRBV3-1 and TRBJ2-5; no definite D call. The TCR sequence derives from a female donor with Graves disease. In DNA, the CDR3 is TGTGCCAGCAGCCCAAATTTAGAGACCCAGTACTTC. Its protein is CASSPNLETQYF.